This is a list of T cell receptor beta chains from one sample in a study of control samples from healthy donors and cancer patients. The protocol was immunoSEQ multiplex PCR, while the TCRdb copy is restricted to in-frame clones and leaves out a portion. The sample shows tens of thousands of clones, roughly 86% of them seen only once. The sequencing input was blood. Receptors were obtained from a man aged 45-65 years in good health. The CDR3 runs from the conserved cysteine through the conserved F or W. D genes are given only for firm matches. Some rows have no size entry. The others give once, few or many, or a class for an expanded clone.

D gene: .; J gene: TRBJ1-5; clone size: .; V gene: TRBV19; CDR3 DNA: TGTGCCAGTAGTATTAGCAGGGCTCAGCCCCAGCATTTT; CDR3 protein: CASSISRAQPQHF
D gene: TRBD2; J gene: TRBJ2-7; clone size: once; V gene: TRBV27; CDR3 DNA: TGTGCCAGCAGTTTTGGGCGGGGGGGTATCAACGAGCAGTACTTC; CDR3 protein: CASSFGRGGINEQYF
D gene: .; J gene: TRBJ2-7; clone size: once; V gene: TRBV29-1; CDR3 DNA: TGCAGCGTTCCCAAGAAGGGTCCGGGTAACGAGCAGTACTTC; CDR3 protein: CSVPKKGPGNEQYF
D gene: .; J gene: TRBJ1-2; clone size: .; V gene: TRBV7-9; CDR3 DNA: TGTGCCAGCAGACCAAACCTGGCGGCAGCCGAAGAGAATAACTATGGCTACACCTTC; CDR3 protein: CASRPNLAAAEENNYGYTF
D gene: .; J gene: TRBJ1-1; clone size: few; V gene: TRBV12-3/TRBV12-4; CDR3 DNA: TGTGCCAGCAGCCCCCTCGTGGAGGATGAAGCTTTCTTT; CDR3 protein: CASSPLVEDEAFF
D gene: .; J gene: TRBJ1-1; clone size: .; V gene: TRBV7-6; CDR3 DNA: TGTGCCAGCAGCTCACAGGACACTGAAGCTTTCTTT; CDR3 protein: CASSSQDTEAFF
D gene: .; J gene: TRBJ1-5; clone size: .; V gene: TRBV27; CDR3 DNA: TGTGCCAGCGAGCCCTTCTGGGGAGCCAATCAGCCCCAGCATTTT; CDR3 protein: CASEPFWGANQPQHF
D gene: .; J gene: TRBJ2-7; clone size: once; V gene: TRBV6-1; CDR3 DNA: TGTGCCAGCAGTGAAGAAGGGAAAGCCTACGAGCAGTACTTC; CDR3 protein: CASSEEGKAYEQYF
D gene: .; J gene: TRBJ1-3; clone size: .; V gene: TRBV14; CDR3 DNA: TGTGCCAGCAGCCAAGGGTTCGGCGTCTCTGGAAACACCATATATTTT; CDR3 protein: CASSQGFGVSGNTIYF
D gene: TRBD1; J gene: TRBJ2-1; clone size: once; V gene: TRBV19; CDR3 DNA: TGTGCCAGTAGTATCACAGGGGGCGATGAGCAGTTCTTC; CDR3 protein: CASSITGGDEQFF
D gene: .; J gene: TRBJ2-2; clone size: .; V gene: TRBV5-1; CDR3 DNA: TGCGCCAGCACCCTGACACCCGCGAACACCGGGGAGCTGTTTTTT; CDR3 protein: CASTLTPANTGELFF
D gene: .; J gene: TRBJ1-2; clone size: .; V gene: TRBV7-6; CDR3 DNA: TGTGCCAGCAGTTCCGGACCTGGGCAGCAAGGGAGCTACACCTTC; CDR3 protein: CASSSGPGQQGSYTF
D gene: TRBD1; J gene: TRBJ1-1; clone size: .; V gene: TRBV5-1; CDR3 DNA: TGCGCCAGCAGCTACATCTGGACAGGAGGTGACACTGAAGCTTTCTTT; CDR3 protein: CASSYIWTGGDTEAFF
D gene: .; J gene: TRBJ1-2; clone size: .; V gene: TRBV4-2; CDR3 DNA: TGTGCCAGCAGCCAAGAGGGCGACAGGATACTTTATGGCTACACCTTC; CDR3 protein: CASSQEGDRILYGYTF
D gene: .; J gene: TRBJ1-1; clone size: .; V gene: TRBV30; CDR3 DNA: TGTGCCTCGACAGGCATGAACACTGAAGCTTTCTTT; CDR3 protein: CASTGMNTEAFF